A selection of T cell receptor beta chains follows, all from one sample in a study of blood T cell repertoires in COVID-19. Sequencing was performed with immunoSEQ multiplex PCR; in TCRdb, only in-frame clones are kept and a portion is missing. The repertoire has some 220,000 clones, 85% to 90% of them found once; the top ten carry over 3%. Sequenced: PBMCs or T cells enriched from blood (not recorded which). The receptors were sampled from a woman aged 45-65 years in a cohort exposed to, infected with or recovered from COVID-19 (not recorded which). Both conserved end residues are part of each CDR3. The D gene is left open where the match is weak. A clone size is listed for some rows: how often the clone was seen (once, few, many), or a class if it is expanded.

clone_size | cdr3_length | j_call | d_call | v_call | cdr3_aa | cdr3_nt
- | 13 | TRBJ1-2 | - | TRBV27 | CASSFIGAYGYTF | TGTGCCAGCAGTTTTATAGGGGCGTATGGCTACACCTTC
- | 14 | TRBJ1-1 | - | TRBV5-1 | CASSPGFVNTEAFF | TGCGCCAGCAGCCCAGGGTTTGTGAACACTGAAGCTTTCTTT
- | 14 | TRBJ2-7 | TRBD1 | TRBV12-5 | CASGPGQGLFEQYF | TGTGCTAGTGGCCCGGGACAGGGGTTGTTCGAGCAGTACTTC
- | 15 | TRBJ2-5 | - | TRBV3-1/TRBV3-2 | CASSQAGESEETQYF | TGTGCCAGCAGCCAAGCGGGGGAGAGTGAAGAGACCCAGTACTTC
- | 12 | TRBJ1-2 | - | TRBV29-1 | CSVELELYGYTF | TGCAGCGTTGAGTTAGAGCTCTATGGCTACACCTTC
few | 13 | TRBJ1-6 | - | TRBV12-3/TRBV12-4 | CASSLVANSPLHF | TGTGCCAGCAGTTTAGTAGCGAATTCACCCCTCCACTTT
- | 16 | TRBJ2-2 | - | TRBV11-3 | CASSLGRQENTGELFF | TGTGCCAGCAGCCTAGGAAGACAGGAGAACACCGGGGAGCTGTTTTTT
once | 17 | TRBJ2-6 | - | TRBV19 | CASSMIYSSSGANVLTF | TGTGCCAGTAGTATGATATACAGTTCCTCTGGGGCCAACGTCCTGACTTTC
- | 13 | TRBJ1-1 | TRBD1 | TRBV2 | CASSLPPGQGAFF | TGTGCCAGCAGCTTACCGCCGGGACAGGGTGCTTTCTTT
- | 16 | TRBJ2-3 | TRBD2 | TRBV4-2 | CASSFGTSGVGDTQYF | TGTGCCAGCAGCTTCGGGACTAGCGGGGTAGGAGATACGCAGTATTTT
- | 14 | TRBJ2-2 | - | TRBV5-1 | CASSFQGDTGELFF | TGCGCCAGCAGCTTCCAGGGCGACACCGGGGAGCTGTTTTTT
- | 18 | TRBJ1-3 | - | TRBV7-6 | CASSPRGIGRFMENTIYF | TGTGCCAGCAGCCCAAGAGGGATTGGACGTTTTATGGAAAACACCATATATTTT
- | 15 | TRBJ2-1 | TRBD2 | TRBV11-2 | CASSSRASGGNEQFF | TGTGCCAGCAGCTCGAGGGCTAGCGGGGGAAATGAGCAGTTCTTC
- | 14 | TRBJ2-7 | - | TRBV5-1 | CASSLDVGGYEQYF | TGCGCCAGCAGCTTGGACGTGGGGGGCTACGAGCAGTACTTC
- | 13 | TRBJ1-1 | TRBD1 | TRBV29-1 | CSVEAGGRTEAFF | TGCAGCGTTGAAGCAGGGGGCCGCACTGAAGCTTTCTTT
once | 16 | TRBJ2-1 | - | TRBV18 | CASSPPAGPDNNEQFF | TGTGCCAGCTCACCACCGGCGGGGCCCGACAACAATGAGCAGTTCTTC
- | 15 | TRBJ2-5 | TRBD2 | TRBV29-1 | CSVDGAGGSGETQYF | TGCAGCGTTGATGGAGCGGGGGGCTCCGGGGAGACCCAGTACTTC
- | 14 | TRBJ2-1 | - | TRBV2 | CASSPDGLNNEQFF | TGTGCCAGCAGTCCGGATGGGCTAAACAATGAGCAGTTCTTC
- | 16 | TRBJ1-4 | TRBD1 | TRBV7-9 | CASSLDRSSGNEKLFF | TGTGCCAGCAGCCTGGACAGGAGCTCTGGTAATGAAAAACTGTTTTTT
- | 16 | TRBJ1-3 | TRBD1 | TRBV28 | CASSLGDRESGNTIYF | TGTGCCAGCAGTTTAGGGGACAGAGAATCTGGAAACACCATATATTTT
- | 10 | TRBJ1-1 | - | TRBV29-1 | CSVNSPEAFF | TGCAGCGTTAACAGCCCTGAAGCTTTCTTT
- | 15 | TRBJ2-2 | - | TRBV7-8 | CASSLHPGDTGELFF | TGTGCCAGCAGCTTACACCCAGGGGACACCGGGGAGCTGTTTTTT
- | 14 | TRBJ1-1 | - | TRBV9 | CASSGRDNQYEAFF | TGTGCCAGCAGCGGCCGGGACAACCAATATGAAGCTTTCTTT
- | 14 | TRBJ1-1 | - | TRBV9 | CASSVGVANTEAFF | TGTGCCAGCAGCGTAGGGGTAGCGAACACTGAAGCTTTCTTT
- | 13 | TRBJ2-7 | - | TRBV12-3/TRBV12-4 | CASSRDRYYEQYF | TGTGCCAGCAGTCGCGACAGGTACTACGAGCAGTACTTC
- | 14 | TRBJ1-1 | - | TRBV27 | CASSLSAGVTEAFF | TGTGCCAGCAGTTTATCGGCGGGGGTCACTGAAGCTTTCTTT
- | 15 | TRBJ2-7 | TRBD1 | TRBV18 | CASSPGTGGSYEQYF | TGTGCCAGCTCACCTGGGACAGGGGGGTCCTACGAGCAGTACTTC
- | 17 | TRBJ2-5 | TRBD2 | TRBV9 | CASSPQPTSGGAETQYF | TGTGCCAGCAGCCCGCAACCAACTAGCGGGGGGGCTGAGACCCAGTACTTC
- | 13 | TRBJ2-3 | TRBD2 | TRBV7-3 | CASSSPPAGTQYF | TGTGCCAGCAGCTCCCCTCCAGCGGGGACGCAGTATTTT
once | 14 | TRBJ2-3 | - | TRBV7-2 | CASSKNLAPDTQYF | TGTGCCAGCAGTAAAAATCTAGCGCCAGATACGCAGTATTTT
- | 16 | TRBJ2-1 | TRBD2 | TRBV7-2 | CASSHRRGADNNEQFF | TGTGCCAGCAGCCACAGGCGGGGGGCCGATAACAATGAGCAGTTCTTC
- | 16 | TRBJ2-6 | - | TRBV4-3 | CASSPGGASGANVLTF | TGCGCCAGCAGCCCCGGTGGGGCCTCTGGGGCCAACGTCCTGACTTTC
few | 13 | TRBJ1-4 | TRBD1 | TRBV7-2 | CASSLTAGQVLIF | TGTGCCAGCAGCTTAACCGCCGGACAGGTGCTCATTTTT